The clone carrying this TCR beta chain was recorded many times. Its antigen is not known. The J segment lost 12 bases and the V segment lost 5 bases, leaving 21 bases of the junction unmatched. The CDR3 spans 15 residues. Germline V gene lookup returns CDR1 DFQATT and CDR2 SNEGSKA (reference sequence). This sample stems from a study of CD8 T cells in ankylosing spondylitis. TCRdb redid the calling of the 5' RACE reads with MiXCR, one entry per CDR3 protein. The table has about 150,000 distinct CDR3 sequences, approximately 32% seen once; the top ten hold over 5.5%. Findings and limits, study-wide: Reactive arthritis synovial fluid and blood were previously reported to contain some motif variants. It was reported that disease-linked clones were significantly enriched in matched ankylosing spondylitis synovial fluid. In peripheral blood, disease-linked CD8+ clones occurred at relatively low frequencies. Ankylosing spondylitis blood appeared to carry a characteristic TCR beta motif of seven to nine highly homologous variants.

V is TRBV20-1 and J is TRBJ1-1, with 7 bases fitting TRBD1. The source of this sequence is a male donor with ankylosing spondylitis. The sequenced material came from synovial fluid, either unsorted or a sorted T cell fraction (not recorded which). The chain's CDR3 is CSAQTPTGTVIGSFF. The CDR3 bases are TGCAGTGCTCAAACCCCGACAGGGACGGTTATCGGCTCTTTCTTT.